The source of this T cell receptor beta chain is a study of blood T cell repertoires in COVID-19. Study at large: The study drew acute and convalescent COVID-19 samples from the United States, Italy and Spain. The cDNA or gDNA used as material had been derived from T cells, B-cell-depleted T cells, or PBMCs.

Original handling: How many nucleated cells were present was estimated from reference gene primer amplification. The data were produced by immunoSEQ multiplex PCR, yet TCRdb's version contains in-frame clones alone and is incomplete. That table is the source of V, J and clone size, and D and trimming were worked out from the DNA. The table lists 63,000 or so clones, 84% of them singletons, with 12% in the top ten. CDR3 length: 14 amino acids. V gave up 3 bases and J gave up 5 bases; unmatched junction bases: 6. Germline V CDR1 and CDR2: SGDLS, YYNGEE. This clonotype was sampled from a human donor in a cohort sampled during active COVID-19. V gene TRBV9 combines with J gene TRBJ2-7, with TRBD1 matching 9 bases. Sequenced: peripheral blood. CDR3 residues: CASSARDRVHEQYF. The DNA of the CDR3 is TGTGCCAGCAGCGCCCGGGACAGGGTCCACGAGCAGTACTTC.